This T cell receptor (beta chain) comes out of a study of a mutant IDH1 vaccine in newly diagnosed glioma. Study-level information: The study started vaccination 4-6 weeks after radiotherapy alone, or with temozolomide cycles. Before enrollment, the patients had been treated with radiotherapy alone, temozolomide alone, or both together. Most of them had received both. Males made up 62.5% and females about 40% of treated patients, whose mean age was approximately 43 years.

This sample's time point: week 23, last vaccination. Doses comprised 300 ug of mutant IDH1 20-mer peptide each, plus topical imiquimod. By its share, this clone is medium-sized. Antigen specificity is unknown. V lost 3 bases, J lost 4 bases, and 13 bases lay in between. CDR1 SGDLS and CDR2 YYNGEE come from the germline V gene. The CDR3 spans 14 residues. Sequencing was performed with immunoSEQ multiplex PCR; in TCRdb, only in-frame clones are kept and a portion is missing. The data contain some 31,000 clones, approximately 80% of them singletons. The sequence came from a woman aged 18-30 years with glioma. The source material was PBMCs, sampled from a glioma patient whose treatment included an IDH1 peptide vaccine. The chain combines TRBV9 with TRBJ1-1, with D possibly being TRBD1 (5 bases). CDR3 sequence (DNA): TGTGCCAGCAGCGCCCCCGGGGCAGCCACTGAAGCTTTCTTT. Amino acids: CASSAPGAATEAFF.